The 27 T cell receptor beta chains below all came from one sample that was sequenced in a study of shared clonotypes between healthy human individuals. The table came from immunoSEQ multiplex PCR; TCRdb's copy has only in-frame clones and leaves some out. The table lists about 520,000 clones, approximately 80% of them singletons. The sequenced material came from PBMCs. The source is a woman aged 40-49 years in good health. Some clones in this sample may be carry-over from other donors' samples.

The rearrangement links TRBV5-1 to TRBJ2-7; 12 nucleotides match TRBD2. The CDR3 is 15 residues long. V lost 4 bases to trimming and J lost 4 bases; unmatched junction nucleotides: 6. Germline lookup yields CDR1 SGHRS and CDR2 YFSETQ. The CDR3 coding sequence is TGCGCCAGCAGCCGTGGACTAGCGGGAAATTACGAGCAGTACTTC. Its protein is CASSRGLAGNYEQYF.

The rearrangement uses TRBV7-2 and TRBJ2-7; D not resolved. Deletions cut 0 bases from V and 2 bases from J, with 11 bases between. This CDR3 is built from 15 residues. Germline loops: CDR1 SGHTA, CDR2 FQGNSA. CDR3 amino acids: CASSLARTGPYEQYF. DNA for the CDR3: TGTGCCAGCAGCTTAGCGAGGACGGGTCCCTACGAGCAGTACTTC.

Details on this clone: The junction and the germline gene differ at one end; a read error may be behind it. The chain couples TRBV7-9 to TRBJ2-7, with a tentative D call TRBD2 (5 bases). The V gene's germline CDR1 is SEHNR and CDR2 FQNEAQ (reference sequence). The CDR3 runs to 13 residues. CDR3 loop: CVSSFPGGYEQYF. Here the CDR3 DNA reads TGTGTCAGCAGCTTTCCTGGCGGGTACGAGCAGTACTTC.

This clone turned up a few times. The rearrangement joins TRBV4-3 to TRBJ2-6; D is unclear. Deletions cut 1 base from V and 0 bases from J, with 7 bases between. The germline V gene has CDR1 LGHNA and CDR2 YSLEER. The CDR3 covers 16 residues. The DNA of the CDR3 is TGCGCCAGCAGCCAAGTGGTCCCCTCTGGGGCCAACGTCCTGACTTTC. Translating it yields CASSQVVPSGANVLTF.

The chain joins TRBV7-2 to TRBJ2-7; 9 bases are a match to TRBD1. The trim removed 5 bases at V and 2 bases at J, leaving 7 bases unmatched. The CDR3 consists of 15 residues. Per the germline V gene, CDR1 is SGHTA and CDR2 is FQGNSA. CDR3 sequence reads: CASSPAGTGPYEQYF. The CDR3, as DNA: TGTGCCAGCAGCCCGGCGGGGACAGGGCCCTACGAGCAGTACTTC.

The rearrangement links TRBV5-3 to TRBJ1-4, with a possible D match to TRBD1 (6 bases). TRBV5-3 is an open reading frame whose function is uncertain. This CDR3 has 17 amino acids. V lost 1 base, J lost 3 bases, and 16 bases lay in between. CDR3 in amino acids: CARSLKRGVAANEKLFF. CDR3 bases: TGTGCCAGAAGCTTGAAGAGGGGGGTGGCAGCTAATGAAAAACTGTTTTTT.

The chain links TRBV29-1 to TRBJ2-3; 12 bases line up with TRBD2. Germline loops: CDR1 SQVTM, CDR2 ANQGSEA. The V gene end was trimmed by 4 bases and the J gene end by 5 bases; junction bases not matched to a gene: 7. The CDR3 runs to 15 residues. This chain's CDR3 is CSVAITLAGGDTQYF. Here the CDR3 DNA reads TGCAGCGTTGCCATTACACTAGCGGGAGGAGATACGCAGTATTTT.

Notes on this clone: A far larger clone is one nucleotide away, so this likely arose from a read error. The chain has TRBV19 and TRBJ2-5, with 8 bases aligning to TRBD1. The end of the DNA is better explained by TRBJ2-7, so the J call may be wrong. The germline V gene encodes CDR1 LNHDA and CDR2 SQIVND (reference sequence). The CDR3 runs to 14 residues. In DNA form, the CDR3 reads TGTGCCAGTAGTACCCCGGGACAGGAATACGAGCAGTACTTC. It codes for CASSTPGQEYEQYF.

About this clone itself: A read error may produce the germline difference seen at one junction end. This sequence joins TRBV7-2 and TRBJ2-1; TRBD1 might be the D (6 bases). Germline CDR1 SGHTA, CDR2 FQGNSA. The CDR3 covers 16 residues. The DNA for the CDR3 is TGTGCCAGCAGCTCGAAGAGTGGGGGCGCGGTCAATGAGCAGCTCTTC. Its protein is CASSSKSGGAVNEQLF. Using reference TRBV7-2 and TRBJ2-1 for the parts outside the CDR3, the full variable domain is GAGVSQSPSNKVTEKGKDVELRCDPISGHTALYWYRQSLGQGLEFLIYFQGNSAPDKSGLPSDRFSAERTGGSVSTLTIQRTQQEDSAVYLCASSSKSGGAVNEQLFGPGTRLTVL.

The V and J genes are TRBV5-1 and TRBJ2-5; D ambiguous. This CDR3 region has 15 residues. V lost 3 bases, J lost 1 base, and 13 bases lay in between. Germline V gene sequence: CDR1 SGHRS, CDR2 YFSETQ. CDR3 nucleotides: TGCGCCAGCAGCTCCGGCGCATTCGGCCAAGAGACCCAGTACTTC. Protein: CASSSGAFGQETQYF.

V gene TRBV4-1 combines with J gene TRBJ2-3, with D possibly TRBD2 on 6 matching bases. V was trimmed by 1 base and J by 2 bases, leaving 10 bases between them. The CDR3 has 15 residues. The germline CDR1 and CDR2 sequences are MGHRA and YSYEKL. CDR3 nucleotides: TGCGCCAGCAGCCAAGTTATAGCGGTCACAGATACGCAGTATTTT. It encodes CASSQVIAVTDTQYF.

The V call is TRBV4-1, the J call TRBJ2-2; 8 bases match TRBD1. The trim removed 8 bases at V and 1 base at J, leaving 3 bases unmatched. This CDR3 region has 14 residues. Germline CDR1 reads MGHRA; CDR2 reads YSYEKL. The chain's CDR3 is CASLGQGNTGELFF. The CDR3, as DNA: TGCGCCAGCTTAGGACAGGGGAACACCGGGGAGCTGTTTTTT.

This clone occurred once. V and J are TRBV4-1 and TRBJ2-1; 8 bases map to TRBD2. Germline loops: CDR1 MGHRA, CDR2 YSYEKL. Trimming at V came to 2 bases and at J to 5 bases, leaving 5 bases not matched to a gene. The CDR3 contains 15 residues. The CDR3 DNA sequence: TGCGCCAGCAGCCAATCACTAGCGGTAGACAATGAGCAGTTCTTC. This sequence encodes CASSQSLAVDNEQFF.

The rearrangement joins TRBV4-3 to TRBJ2-7; 11 nucleotides match TRBD2. Looked up from germline, CDR1 is LGHNA and CDR2 is YSLEER. With V trimmed by 0 bases and J by 1 base, 2 bases remained unmatched. The CDR3 consists of 16 residues. The CDR3 here is CASSQDRLAGSYEQYF. Here the CDR3 DNA reads TGCGCCAGCAGCCAAGATCGACTAGCGGGGTCCTACGAGCAGTACTTC.

This chain uses TRBV7-6 with TRBJ2-3, with 10 positions matching TRBD2. The germline CDR1 and CDR2 sequences are SGHVS and FNYEAQ. The V gene end was trimmed by 1 base and the J gene end by 5 bases; junction bases not matched to a gene: 6. CDR3 size: 16 residues. CDR3 sequence reads: CASSLVLAGGGDTQYF. The DNA of the CDR3 is TGTGCCAGCAGCTTAGTGTTAGCGGGAGGAGGAGATACGCAGTATTTT.

The chain combines TRBV28 with TRBJ1-5; unclear D gene. Trimming took off 7 bases at V and 3 bases at J, with 16 bases between the two ends. The length of the CDR3 is 15 residues. In germline, CDR1 is MDHEN, CDR2 SYDVKM. This chain's CDR3 is CASKTIFIPNQPQHF. In nucleotides, the CDR3 is TGTGCCAGCAAGACCATTTTTATCCCCAATCAGCCCCAGCATTTT.

This sequence joins TRBV10-2 and TRBJ1-4, with D possibly TRBD1 on 5 matching bases. The CDR3 totals 13 residues. With 7 bases removed from V and 6 bases from J, the gap between germline ends came to 12 bases. Germline CDR1 and CDR2: WSHSY and SAAADI. CDR3 in amino acids: CASTGTDHEKLFF. DNA of the CDR3: TGCGCCAGCACCGGGACGGATCATGAAAAACTGTTTTTT.

The chain has TRBV25-1 and TRBJ2-2, with TRBD1 matching over 11 bases. Germline V gives CDR1 MGHDK, CDR2 SYGVNS. V was clipped by 4 bases and J by 2 bases; unmatched bases: 3. This CDR3 has 16 amino acids. The CDR3 loop is CASSAGQGANTGELFF. The DNA for the CDR3 is TGTGCCAGCAGTGCCGGACAGGGGGCCAACACCGGGGAGCTGTTTTTT.

This clone showed up just once. V gene TRBV5-1 combines with J gene TRBJ2-6; perhaps TRBD2 as D (5 bases). CDR1 is SGHRS and CDR2 is YFSETQ in the germline V gene. V gave up 1 base and J gave up 0 bases, with 14 bases separating them. The CDR3 spans 18 residues. The CDR3 here is CASSLLAGRVSGANVLTF. CDR3 in DNA: TGCGCCAGCAGCTTGCTGGCGGGTCGGGTCTCTGGGGCCAACGTCCTGACTTTC. The full variable domain, in which reference TRBV5-1 and TRBJ2-6 provide the parts outside the CDR3, is KAGVTQTPRYLIKTRGQQVTLSCSPISGHRSVSWYQQTPGQGLQFLFEYFSETQRNKGNFPGRFSGRQFSNSRSEMNVSTLELGDSALYLCASSLLAGRVSGANVLTFGAGSRLTVL.

Of note for this clone: This likely traces to a read error, being one base from a far larger clone. At the DNA level, this CDR3 is encoded by other sequences in the same sample as well. This chain connects TRBV19 to TRBJ2-3; D not certain. CDR1 and CDR2 from the germline V gene are LNHDA and SQIVND (reference sequence). V shed 5 bases and J shed 14 bases, with 17 bases lying between them. The CDR3 spans 12 residues. The CDR3 sequence is CASSSPGQGLYF. The CDR3 coding sequence is TGTGCCAGTAGTTCGCCGGGTCAAGGCTTGTATTTT.

At least ten counts were recorded for this clone. This chain joins TRBV7-8 and TRBJ2-3; D unclear. From germline, CDR1 is SGHVS and CDR2 FQNEAQ. Trimming took off 3 bases at V and 6 bases at J, with 10 bases between the two ends. The CDR3 covers 13 residues. CDR3 sequence: CASSLSGRDTQYF. DNA of the CDR3: TGTGCCAGCAGCTTGAGTGGTCGGGATACGCAGTATTTT.

This clone appeared a few times. The chain recombines TRBV7-2 with TRBJ1-2, with D unclear. V lost 5 bases and J 6 bases, leaving 16 bases between the germline ends. This CDR3 contains 14 residues. Germline CDR1 is SGHTA and CDR2 is FQGNSA. This chain's CDR3 is CASSPDGRVNGYTF. CDR3 DNA sequence: TGTGCCAGCAGCCCAGACGGGAGGGTAAATGGCTACACCTTC.

This clone was recorded at least ten times. The V gene is TRBV15, the J gene TRBJ2-1, with TRBD2 matching 11 bases. This CDR3 region has 15 residues. Germline trimming cut 5 bases from V and 0 bases from J; bases unmatched to any gene: 0. Germline lookup yields CDR1 LNHNV and CDR2 YYDKDF (reference sequence). CDR3 DNA: TGTGCCACCAGCGGGACTAGCGGCTCCTACAATGAGCAGTTCTTC. This sequence encodes CATSGTSGSYNEQFF.

J is TRBJ2-7 and V is TRBV28; 8 bases are a match to TRBD2. The germline V gene encodes CDR1 MDHEN and CDR2 SYDVKM. This CDR3 is 13 amino acids long. The ends lost 6 bases at V and 6 bases at J; junction bases unmatched: 7. The CDR3 loop reads CASRKAGVVEQYF. CDR3 coding DNA: TGTGCCAGCAGGAAAGCGGGAGTAGTCGAGCAGTACTTC.

This chain connects TRBV4-1 to TRBJ1-1, with D unresolved. Germline CDR1 is MGHRA and CDR2 is YSYEKL. V dropped 3 bases and J dropped 0 bases, with 11 bases sitting between them. The CDR3 has 15 amino acids. The CDR3 nucleotides read TGCGCCAGCAGCCATGTGGGGAGCATGAACACTGAAGCTTTCTTT. It yields the protein CASSHVGSMNTEAFF.

The gene calls are TRBV2 and TRBJ2-2; 10 positions match TRBD1. The germline V gene encodes CDR1 SNHLY and CDR2 FYNNEI. With 0 bases clipped from V and 4 bases from J, the junction kept 5 bases outside the gene matches. The CDR3 is 17 residues long. This CDR3 reads CASSEAAGTGVTGELFF. The CDR3 DNA sequence: TGTGCCAGCAGTGAAGCGGCCGGGACAGGGGTCACCGGGGAGCTGTTTTTT. The full variable domain, rest sourced from reference TRBV2 and TRBJ2-2, is EPEVTQTPSHQVTQMGQEVILRCVPISNHLYFYWYRQILGQKVEFLVSFYNNEISEKSEIFDDQFSVERPDGSNFTLKIRSTKLEDSAMYFCASSEAAGTGVTGELFFGEGSRLTVL.

V and J are TRBV5-4 and TRBJ2-5, with unresolved D. Trimming left V 0 bases short and J 2 bases short, with 5 bases between. The CDR3 totals 13 residues. Germline V gene sequence: CDR1 SGHNT, CDR2 YYREEE (reference sequence). The CDR3 nucleotides read TGTGCCAGCAGCTTGGTCGAACAAGAGACCCAGTACTTC. Its translation: CASSLVEQETQYF.